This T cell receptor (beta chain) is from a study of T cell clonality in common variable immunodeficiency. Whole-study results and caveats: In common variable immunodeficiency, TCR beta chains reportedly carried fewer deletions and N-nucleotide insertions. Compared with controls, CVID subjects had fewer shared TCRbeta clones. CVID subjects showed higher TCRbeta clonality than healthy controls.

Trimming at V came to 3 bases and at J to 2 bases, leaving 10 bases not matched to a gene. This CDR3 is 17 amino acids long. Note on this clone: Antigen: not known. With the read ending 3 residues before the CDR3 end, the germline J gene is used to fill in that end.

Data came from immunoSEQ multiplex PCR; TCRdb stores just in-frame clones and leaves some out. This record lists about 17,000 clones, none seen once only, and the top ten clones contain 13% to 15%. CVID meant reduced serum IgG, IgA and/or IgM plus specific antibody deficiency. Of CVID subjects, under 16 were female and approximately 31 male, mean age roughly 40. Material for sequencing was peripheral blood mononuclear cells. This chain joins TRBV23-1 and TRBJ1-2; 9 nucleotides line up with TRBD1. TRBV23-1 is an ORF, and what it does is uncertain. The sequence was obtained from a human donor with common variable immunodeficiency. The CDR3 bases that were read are TGCGCCAGCAGTCATAATGTCGGGACAGGGATAAACTATGGC. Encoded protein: CASSHNVGTGINYG. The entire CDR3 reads CASSHNVGTGINYGYTF.